This TCR beta chain originates from a study of identical twins. Trimming pared 0 bases from V and 1 base from J, leaving 13 bases between. CDR3 length equals 17 residues. Germline V gene data show CDR1 as MDHEN and CDR2 as SYDVKM. Template switching added a universal primer site; cDNA carried unique molecular identifiers. MiXCR was run by TCRdb on the 5' RACE reads, yielding one entry per CDR3 protein. The sample holds 400,000 to 550,000 distinct CDR3 sequences; roughly an eighth are singletons and the top ten take approximately 0.9%. At least ten counts were recorded for this clonotype. What it recognizes is unknown. No donor was unhealthy or non-Caucasian. Findings of the study overall: Sequences that were out-of-frame, alpha and twin-shared displayed an excess of low generation probability. Fewer insertions were carried by abundant cord blood beta clonotypes, but none was seen in memory repertoires.

The same data also contributed to another study, on yellow fever vaccine responses in identical twins.

The sample consisted of CD4+ T cells sorted from blood. The chain is built from TRBV28 and TRBJ1-5; D is possibly TRBD1 (6 bases). This TCR came from a woman between 18 and 29 years old in good health. The CDR3 loop reads CASSLWVGGGSNQPQHF. The DNA of the CDR3 is TGTGCCAGCAGTTTATGGGTGGGGGGCGGAAGCAATCAGCCCCAGCATTTT.